The 20 T cell receptor beta chains below all came from one sample that was sequenced in a study of cytotoxic CD8 clonotypes in ibrutinib-treated CLL. Generated by immunoSEQ multiplex PCR, the TCRdb table keeps only in-frame clones and is missing some. The table has 3,500 to 4,500 clones, around 83% seen once. The sequencing here drew on PBMCs, taken before ibrutinib treatment. Receptor source: a human donor with chronic lymphocytic leukemia.

The chain carries TRBV6-5 and TRBJ1-1; perhaps TRBD1 as D (6 bases). V was shortened by 0 bases and J by 5 bases, with 10 bases between the two germline ends. The germline V gene encodes CDR1 MNHEY and CDR2 SVGAGI. This CDR3 is 14 amino acids long. The CDR3 region has the DNA TGTGCCAGCAGTTACTCGAAGGGGGGTACTGAAGCTTTCTTT. Translated: CASSYSKGGTEAFF.

This chain joins TRBV5-1 and TRBJ1-4; no reliable D call. V lost 0 bases and J 0 bases, leaving 21 bases between the germline ends. Per germline, CDR1 SGHRS and CDR2 YFSETQ. This CDR3 has 20 residues. The CDR3 here is CASSLVGSVGGTATNEKLFF. In DNA form, the CDR3 reads TGCGCCAGCAGCTTGGTAGGATCAGTTGGTGGCACAGCAACTAATGAAAAACTGTTTTTT.

The chain links TRBV6-1 to TRBJ1-5, with D possibly being TRBD1 (6 bases). CDR3 size: 13 residues. Trimming stripped 4 bases from V and 5 bases from J, with 9 bases between. CDR1 is MNHNS, CDR2 SASEGT, per germline. CDR3 amino acids: CASSAQGYQPQHF. The CDR3 nucleotides are TGTGCCAGCAGTGCTCAGGGGTATCAGCCCCAGCATTTT.

The CDR3 region is CSVAQGETQYF. The CDR3 DNA follows: TGCAGCGTCGCTCAGGGAGAGACCCAGTACTTC. The V call is TRBV29-1, the J call TRBJ2-5; possible D gene TRBD1, 5 bases. The CDR3 spans 11 residues. V was trimmed by 6 bases and J by 4 bases, leaving 9 bases between them. Germline V gene lookup returns CDR1 SQVTM and CDR2 ANQGSEA.

The rearrangement links TRBV28 to TRBJ1-3, with D tentatively TRBD1 (5 bases). V was shortened by 2 bases and J by 0 bases, with 14 bases between the two germline ends. This CDR3 comprises 17 residues. Germline V gives CDR1 MDHEN, CDR2 SYDVKM. This CDR3 is CASSLSVGLDSGNTIYF. In DNA form, the CDR3 reads TGTGCCAGCAGTTTAAGTGTGGGACTCGACTCTGGAAACACCATATATTTT.

V gene TRBV5-4 combines with J gene TRBJ2-7; D may be TRBD2 (6 bases). Germline CDR1 is SGHNT and CDR2 is YYREEE (reference sequence). The CDR3 has 14 residues. V lost 0 bases, J lost 2 bases, and 9 bases lay in between. The CDR3 loop reads CASSLGPGAYEQYF. CDR3 bases: TGTGCCAGCAGCTTGGGTCCGGGGGCCTACGAGCAGTACTTC.

The V and J genes are TRBV4-2 and TRBJ2-7; D ambiguous. Germline V lookup: CDR1 LGHNA, CDR2 YNFKEQ. The CDR3 is 15 amino acids. V was clipped by 0 bases and J by 2 bases, with 11 bases between them. The chain's CDR3 is CASSQESSGPYEQYF. CDR3 sequence (DNA): TGTGCCAGCAGCCAAGAGAGCTCCGGACCCTACGAGCAGTACTTC.

This chain uses TRBV19 with TRBJ2-1, with a possible D match to TRBD2 (5 bases). CDR3 length: 17 amino acids. From germline, CDR1 is LNHDA and CDR2 SQIVND (reference sequence). V was pared by 5 bases and J by 3 bases, with 20 bases between. CDR3 bases: TGTGCCAGTAGTCTCTTCTGGAATGGGGAGCTCTACAATGAGCAGTTCTTC. It is translated as CASSLFWNGELYNEQFF.

V usage is TRBV28 and J usage is TRBJ2-5; 9 bases match TRBD1. Unmatched junction bases numbered 7, after V lost 3 bases and J lost 5 bases. Germline V gene lookup returns CDR1 MDHEN and CDR2 SYDVKM. There are 15 residues in the CDR3. CDR3: CASSLLQGARETQYF. CDR3 DNA: TGTGCCAGCAGTTTGCTACAGGGGGCACGGGAGACCCAGTACTTC.

V is TRBV9 and J is TRBJ2-1; 11 nucleotides agree with TRBD2. The CDR3 sequence is 20 residues long. Germline CDR1 reads SGDLS; CDR2 reads YYNGEE. V dropped 4 bases and J dropped 6; count of bases not matched to a gene: 21. The CDR3 DNA is TGTGCCAGCAGCCCTTCGGGGGGAGCGATAGCGGGAGGGCGGGTCAATGAGCAGTTCTTC. It yields the protein CASSPSGGAIAGGRVNEQFF.

V and J are TRBV5-5 and TRBJ2-7; D may be TRBD2 (5 bases). The V gene's germline CDR1 is SGHKS and CDR2 YYEKEE (reference sequence). This CDR3 has 15 residues. Trimming removed 0 bases at V and 0 bases at J, with 10 bases between. CDR3 sequence (DNA): TGTGCCAGCAGCTTGGGGCAGACTACCTCCTACGAGCAGTACTTC. It translates to CASSLGQTTSYEQYF.

J is TRBJ2-5 and V is TRBV28; 8 bases fit TRBD1. Germline CDR1 and CDR2: MDHEN and SYDVKM. Trimming took 5 bases from V and 7 from J; bases not matched to a gene: 9. CDR3 size: 14 residues. CDR3 in amino acids: CASSLGQGRGTQYF. The CDR3 DNA reads as TGTGCCAGCAGTCTAGGACAGGGCCGGGGGACCCAGTACTTC.

The V gene is TRBV7-6, the J gene TRBJ2-1, with unresolved D. V was pared by 3 bases and J by 9 bases, with 12 bases between. This CDR3 comprises 13 residues. CDR1 and CDR2 from the germline V gene are SGHVS and FNYEAQ. DNA for the CDR3: TGTGCCAGCAGCTTGGGATCAAGCTCTGAGCAGTTCTTC. This gives the protein CASSLGSSSEQFF.

This chain links TRBV29-1 with TRBJ2-7; TRBD2 matches at 7 bases. CDR3 size: 16 residues. Trimming removed 0 bases from V and 0 bases from J; junction bases left unmatched: 8. Germline V gives CDR1 SQVTM, CDR2 ANQGSEA. The CDR3 nucleotides are TGCAGCGTTGAAGATGGCCTAGCGGAGAGCTCCTACGAGCAGTACTTC. It codes for CSVEDGLAESSYEQYF.

The CDR3 region is CASSQEGRAAEAFF. The DNA for the CDR3 is TGCGCCAGCAGCCAAGAGGGCAGGGCCGCTGAAGCTTTCTTT. This chain connects TRBV4-1 to TRBJ1-1, with TRBD1 as a possible D gene (5 bases). V lost 0 bases and J lost 6, with 11 bases in between. The CDR3 loop spans 14 amino acids. Germline V lookup: CDR1 MGHRA, CDR2 YSYEKL.

The chain uses TRBV18 and TRBJ1-3; TRBD1 matches 12 bases. This CDR3 is 15 amino acids long. The V gene end was trimmed by 6 bases and the J gene end by 8 bases; junction bases not matched to a gene: 8. Per the germline V gene, CDR1 is KGHSH and CDR2 is LQKENI. This chain's CDR3 is CASSTGTGGTYTIYF. The CDR3 DNA is TGTGCCAGCTCCACCGGGACAGGGGGCACGTACACCATATATTTT.

V gene TRBV27 combines with J gene TRBJ2-2; the D gene is possibly TRBD2 (5 bases). Germline CDR1 and CDR2: MNHEY and SMNVEV (reference sequence). This CDR3 is built from 12 residues. Trimming removed 6 bases from V and 9 bases from J, with 11 bases in between. CDR3 in DNA: TGTGCCAGCAGCAGCGGTGGGAGGGAGCTGTTTTTT. As protein: CASSSGGRELFF.

V and J are TRBV19 and TRBJ1-1; tentative D call: TRBD1 (6 bases). CDR1 and CDR2 from the germline V gene are LNHDA and SQIVND (reference sequence). The CDR3 totals 16 residues. Trimming pared 6 bases from V and 2 bases from J, leaving 19 bases between. Here the CDR3 DNA reads TGTGCCAGTAGAAAACCTGGACAGACTCGTAACACTGAAGCTTTCTTT. Protein product: CASRKPGQTRNTEAFF.

V is TRBV5-1 and J is TRBJ2-1; 10 bases align to TRBD2. This CDR3 has 16 residues. Per the germline V gene, CDR1 is SGHRS and CDR2 is YFSETQ. V was pared by 0 bases and J by 8 bases, with 8 bases of the junction left unmatched. The CDR3 protein is CASSLGATSGIYEQFF. The CDR3, as DNA: TGCGCCAGCAGCTTGGGGGCTACTAGCGGGATCTATGAGCAGTTCTTC.

The rearrangement uses TRBV7-3 and TRBJ2-1; no firm D call. V dropped 5 bases and J dropped 6 bases, with 14 bases sitting between them. The CDR3 covers 14 residues. The germline V gene encodes CDR1 SGHTA and CDR2 FQGTGA. CDR3 bases: TGTGCCAGCAGCAACGGGCCCTTCCCCAATGAGCAGTTCTTC. Translated: CASSNGPFPNEQFF.